The text below deals with one T cell receptor (beta chain). The antigen is undetermined. V lost 1 base to trimming and J lost 4 bases, with 9 bases between them. Germline values: CDR1 SGHDT, CDR2 YYEEEE. This CDR3 contains 14 residues. This record comes from a study of shared clonotypes between healthy human individuals. Study findings and constraints: Some naive CD4 clonotypes, around 4.7%, turned up in common across several donors. Tissue TCR repertoires likely differ from these blood-only repertoires.

Sequenced by immunoSEQ multiplex PCR; TCRdb stores in-frame clones only, minus some. The table includes millions of clones, approximately 90% detected once. Into CD45RA+ naive and CD45RA-negative memory subsets, the CD4+ cells were split. Material for sequencing was naive CD4+ T cells sorted from blood. Indicated subset: CD45RA+ positively selected. V is TRBV5-6 and J is TRBJ2-1; D uncertain. This TCR derives from a man between 18 and 35 years old in good health. The CDR3 DNA follows: TGTGCCAGCAGCTTGATTCCCTATTACAATGAGCAGTTCTTC. Translated, it gives CASSLIPYYNEQFF.